The T cell receptor beta chain described here comes from a study of cytomegalovirus exposure and HLA in healthy donors. Regarding the study as a whole: Sequencing depth across donors, presence/absence analyses assumed, was roughly uniform. When analyzed later, a missense DCLRE1C variant was found to be linked to TCR beta V- and J-gene trimming. Within the data, a cluster of highly shared sequence variants was likely a sequencing artifact.

Germline V lookup: CDR1 SEHNR, CDR2 FQNEAQ (reference sequence). This CDR3 spans 15 amino acids. On this clone itself: Its antigen remains unidentified. The junction shows a germline mismatch at one end, possibly a read error.

A multiplex PCR was run with 60 Vbeta primers and 13 Jbeta primers. Here immunoSEQ multiplex PCR was the method, and the copy in TCRdb shows in-frame clones only, minus some. The table records around 99,000 clones, approximately 73% of them present only once. This sequence originates from a man aged 30-40 years in good health and CMV-seronegative. The chain recombines TRBV7-9 with TRBJ1-6; 9 positions agree with TRBD1. The sequenced sample consisted of PBMCs. CDR3 loop: CSSSPAGTGHSPLHF. The CDR3 DNA reads TGTTCCAGCAGCCCCGCCGGGACAGGGCATTCACCCCTCCACTTT.